This T cell receptor beta chain originates from a study of cytotoxic CD8 clonotypes in ibrutinib-treated CLL. Data came from immunoSEQ multiplex PCR; TCRdb stores just in-frame clones and leaves some out. The sample contains approximately 330,000 clones, roughly 85% of which appear only once. This clone turned up a few times. Its specificity is unknown. The germline V gene has CDR1 MGHRA and CDR2 YSYEKL. This CDR3 has 11 amino acids. The ends were cut back, 2 bases at V and 2 bases at J, with 0 bases in the middle. Study-wide points: Exceeding age-matched healthy donors, baseline clonality also tracked the counts of circulating CD8+ T cells.

The V and J genes are TRBV4-1 and TRBJ2-5; D is unclear. The material was PBMCs, obtained before ibrutinib treatment. The TCR sequence derives from a human donor with chronic lymphocytic leukemia. CDR3 in amino acids: CASSQQETQYF. DNA of the CDR3: TGCGCCAGCAGCCAACAAGAGACCCAGTACTTC.